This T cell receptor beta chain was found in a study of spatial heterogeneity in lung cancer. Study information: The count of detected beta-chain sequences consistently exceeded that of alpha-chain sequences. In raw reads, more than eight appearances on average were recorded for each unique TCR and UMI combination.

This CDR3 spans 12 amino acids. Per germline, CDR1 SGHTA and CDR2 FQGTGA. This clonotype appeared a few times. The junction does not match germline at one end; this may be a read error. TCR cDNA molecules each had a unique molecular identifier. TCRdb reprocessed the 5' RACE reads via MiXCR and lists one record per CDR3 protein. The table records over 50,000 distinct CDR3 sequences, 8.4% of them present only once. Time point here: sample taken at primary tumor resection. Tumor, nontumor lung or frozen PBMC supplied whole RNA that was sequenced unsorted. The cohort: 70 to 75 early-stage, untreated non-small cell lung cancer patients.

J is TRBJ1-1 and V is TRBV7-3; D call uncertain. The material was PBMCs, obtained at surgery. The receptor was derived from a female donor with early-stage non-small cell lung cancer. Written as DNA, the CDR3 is TGTGCCAGCAGCAACCCAAATGACAACGCGATCTTT. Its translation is CASSNPNDNAIF.